The rows below give T cell receptor beta chains drawn from one sample of a study of identical twins. Via MiXCR, TCRdb re-called the 5' RACE reads, giving one row per CDR3 protein. Altogether about 210,000 distinct CDR3 sequences are present, around a tenth being singletons, with the ten largest covering about 5.2%. Sequencing was done on a sample of memory (CD45RO+) T cells sorted from blood. The source is a woman aged 18-29 years in good health. Each CDR3 is given with its conserved first and last residue. Each record gives: clone size, J gene, V gene, D gene, CDR3 protein, CDR3 DNA. D genes are given only for firm matches. Some rows have no size entry. The others give once, few or many, or a class for an expanded clone.

size: few
J: TRBJ2-7
V: TRBV27
D: TRBD1
CDR3: CASSRTGELAGQYF
DNA: TGTGCCAGCAGTAGGACAGGGGAATTGGCTGGGCAGTACTTC

size: few
J: TRBJ1-2
V: TRBV7-2
D: NA
CDR3: CASSLVPNYGYTF
DNA: TGTGCCAGCAGCTTAGTGCCGAACTATGGCTACACCTTC

size: few
J: TRBJ2-6
V: TRBV6-1
D: NA
CDR3: CASTFSHSSGANVLTF
DNA: TGTGCCAGCACCTTCAGCCACAGCTCTGGGGCCAACGTCCTGACTTTC

size: many
J: TRBJ1-5
V: TRBV3-1
D: NA
CDR3: CASSHGPRQPQHF
DNA: TGTGCCAGCAGCCATGGACCCCGGCAGCCCCAGCATTTT

size: NA
J: TRBJ2-3
V: TRBV29-1
D: NA
CDR3: CSLRWSGTQYF
DNA: TGCAGCCTCCGGTGGAGTGGTACGCAGTATTTT

size: NA
J: TRBJ1-3
V: TRBV7-6
D: NA
CDR3: CASSLYGGAGSGNTIYF
DNA: TGTGCCAGCAGCCTCTACGGGGGGGCGGGCTCTGGAAACACCATATATTTT

size: many
J: TRBJ1-3
V: TRBV20-1
D: TRBD1
CDR3: CSAPDRVGGNTIYF
DNA: TGCAGTGCTCCCGACAGGGTAGGGGGAAACACCATATATTTT

size: NA
J: TRBJ2-6
V: TRBV5-1
D: NA
CDR3: CASSLGGTGANVLTF
DNA: TGCGCCAGCAGCTTGGGGGGGACCGGGGCCAACGTCCTGACTTTC

size: NA
J: TRBJ1-4
V: TRBV7-2
D: NA
CDR3: CASRKRDGNEKLFF
DNA: TGTGCCAGCAGGAAGCGGGACGGCAATGAAAAACTGTTTTTT

size: NA
J: TRBJ2-7
V: TRBV15
D: NA
CDR3: CATSRIQGNEQYF
DNA: TGTGCCACCAGCAGGATCCAGGGTAACGAGCAGTACTTC

size: NA
J: TRBJ2-1
V: TRBV11-1
D: TRBD1
CDR3: CASSFHQGADEQFF
DNA: TGTGCCAGCAGCTTTCATCAGGGGGCCGATGAGCAGTTCTTC

size: many
J: TRBJ2-2
V: TRBV5-1
D: NA
CDR3: CASSLEGNTGELFF
DNA: TGCGCCAGCAGCTTGGAGGGAAACACCGGGGAGCTGTTTTTT

size: NA
J: TRBJ2-5
V: TRBV20-1
D: TRBD1
CDR3: CSASRGWETQYF
DNA: TGCAGTGCTAGCAGGGGGTGGGAGACCCAGTACTTC

size: few
J: TRBJ2-1
V: TRBV6-1
D: NA
CDR3: CASRFGGESYNEQFF
DNA: TGTGCCAGCAGATTTGGGGGTGAATCCTACAATGAGCAGTTCTTC

size: few
J: TRBJ1-1
V: TRBV3-1
D: NA
CDR3: CASSQEQRAFF
DNA: TGTGCCAGCAGCCAAGAACAGCGAGCTTTCTTT

size: many
J: TRBJ1-3
V: TRBV3-1
D: NA
CDR3: CASSHRAGNTIYF
DNA: TGTGCCAGCAGCCACAGGGCTGGAAACACCATATATTTT

size: few
J: TRBJ1-2
V: TRBV20-1
D: NA
CDR3: CSVPGRVANYGYTF
DNA: TGCAGTGTCCCGGGGCGGGTTGCTAACTATGGCTACACCTTC

size: few
J: TRBJ1-1
V: TRBV2
D: NA
CDR3: CASRQDRNKNTEAFF
DNA: TGTGCCAGCAGACAAGACAGGAACAAGAACACTGAAGCTTTCTTT

size: many
J: TRBJ1-1
V: TRBV10-3
D: NA
CDR3: CAISEQTVFEAFF
DNA: TGTGCCATCAGTGAACAGACAGTATTTGAAGCTTTCTTT

size: many
J: TRBJ1-1
V: TRBV6-2/TRBV6-3
D: NA
CDR3: CASAGREMNTEAFF
DNA: TGTGCCAGCGCAGGGAGAGAAATGAACACTGAAGCTTTCTTT

size: NA
J: TRBJ1-1
V: TRBV7-3
D: NA
CDR3: CASSRFRDTEAFF
DNA: TGTGCCAGCAGCCGCTTCCGGGACACTGAAGCTTTCTTT

size: NA
J: TRBJ2-7
V: TRBV7-2
D: NA
CDR3: CASSLDPGSSYVQYF
DNA: TGTGCCAGCAGCTTAGATCCGGGATCCTCCTACGTGCAGTACTTC

size: NA
J: TRBJ2-7
V: TRBV6-1
D: NA
CDR3: CASSEANSGSYEQYF
DNA: TGTGCCAGCAGTGAAGCGAATAGCGGCTCCTACGAGCAGTACTTC

size: few
J: TRBJ2-1
V: TRBV5-4
D: NA
CDR3: CASSPAGAQNRNEQFF
DNA: TGTGCCAGCAGCCCGGCGGGGGCTCAAAACCGCAATGAGCAGTTCTTC

size: NA
J: TRBJ2-3
V: TRBV5-6
D: NA
CDR3: CASSRVLGEYTDTQYF
DNA: TGTGCCAGCAGCCGGGTTTTGGGGGAGTATACAGATACGCAGTATTTT

size: many
J: TRBJ2-1
V: TRBV7-8
D: NA
CDR3: CASSSHSEQFF
DNA: TGTGCCAGCAGTTCCCACAGTGAGCAGTTCTTC

size: NA
J: TRBJ2-1
V: TRBV6-1
D: TRBD2
CDR3: CASTTGLAHYNEQFF
DNA: TGTGCCAGCACTACGGGACTAGCGCACTACAATGAGCAGTTCTTC

size: NA
J: TRBJ1-1
V: TRBV20-1
D: NA
CDR3: CSARAGWSNTEAFF
DNA: TGCAGTGCTAGAGCAGGCTGGAGCAACACTGAAGCTTTCTTT

size: NA
J: TRBJ1-1
V: TRBV20-1
D: NA
CDR3: CSAKGVNTEAFF
DNA: TGCAGTGCTAAGGGGGTCAACACTGAAGCTTTCTTT

size: few
J: TRBJ2-5
V: TRBV5-1
D: NA
CDR3: CASSFALEETQYF
DNA: TGCGCCAGCAGCTTCGCGCTGGAAGAGACCCAGTACTTC

size: many
J: TRBJ2-7
V: TRBV12-3/TRBV12-4
D: NA
CDR3: CASGRDTTYEQYF
DNA: TGTGCCAGCGGAAGGGACACCACCTACGAGCAGTACTTC

size: few
J: TRBJ2-2
V: TRBV6-1
D: TRBD2
CDR3: CASTRLAGGPTGELFF
DNA: TGTGCCAGCACCAGACTAGCGGGGGGGCCGACCGGGGAGCTGTTTTTT

size: NA
J: TRBJ2-3
V: TRBV6-2/TRBV6-3
D: NA
CDR3: CASTTSTDTQYF
DNA: TGTGCCAGCACGACCAGCACAGATACGCAGTATTTT

size: NA
J: TRBJ1-1
V: TRBV6-1
D: NA
CDR3: CASSEMGGQTAEAFF
DNA: TGTGCCAGCAGTGAAATGGGGGGGCAGACCGCTGAAGCTTTCTTT

size: few
J: TRBJ2-1
V: TRBV3-1
D: NA
CDR3: CASSQDDRRQFF
DNA: TGTGCCAGCAGCCAAGACGACCGCCGGCAGTTCTTC

size: few
J: TRBJ2-7
V: TRBV29-1
D: TRBD1
CDR3: CSVVGQGRASYEQYF
DNA: TGCAGCGTTGTGGGACAGGGAAGGGCCTCCTACGAGCAGTACTTC

size: NA
J: TRBJ2-7
V: TRBV5-6
D: NA
CDR3: CASSLTGRPYEQYF
DNA: TGTGCCAGCAGCTTGACGGGCCGACCCTACGAGCAGTACTTC

size: few
J: TRBJ2-1
V: TRBV4-2
D: NA
CDR3: CASSQPKTGEQFF
DNA: TGTGCCAGCAGCCAACCCAAGACTGGGGAGCAGTTCTTC

size: many
J: TRBJ1-1
V: TRBV6-2/TRBV6-3
D: TRBD1
CDR3: CASSLGGVSAEAFF
DNA: TGTGCCAGCAGTTTAGGGGGCGTCTCCGCTGAAGCTTTCTTT

size: few
J: TRBJ1-1
V: TRBV14
D: TRBD1
CDR3: CASSQHRGRVGHTEAFF
DNA: TGTGCCAGCAGCCAACACAGGGGGAGGGTGGGCCACACTGAAGCTTTCTTT

size: many
J: TRBJ2-1
V: TRBV7-9
D: NA
CDR3: CASSLVMSVREQFF
DNA: TGTGCCAGCAGCTTAGTTATGTCAGTTCGTGAGCAGTTCTTC

size: few
J: TRBJ1-2
V: TRBV14
D: NA
CDR3: CASSLLTTTPVRYGYTF
DNA: TGTGCCAGCAGCCTTCTCACAACGACACCGGTTCGCTATGGCTACACCTTC

size: few
J: TRBJ2-7
V: TRBV7-9
D: NA
CDR3: CASSLDSKVYEQYF
DNA: TGTGCCAGCAGCTTGGACTCGAAAGTCTACGAGCAGTACTTC

size: few
J: TRBJ2-7
V: TRBV2
D: TRBD1
CDR3: CASRTDRVSAEQYF
DNA: TGTGCCAGCAGGACGGACAGGGTTTCGGCCGAGCAGTACTTC

size: many
J: TRBJ1-2
V: TRBV7-6
D: NA
CDR3: CASSSRAASGYTF
DNA: TGTGCCAGCAGCTCCCGGGCAGCATCTGGCTACACCTTC

size: NA
J: TRBJ1-1
V: TRBV2
D: NA
CDR3: CASSELTAPEAFF
DNA: TGTGCCAGCAGTGAATTGACGGCCCCTGAAGCTTTCTTT

size: few
J: TRBJ2-3
V: TRBV29-1
D: NA
CDR3: CSIAWQDTQYF
DNA: TGCAGCATCGCGTGGCAGGATACGCAGTATTTT

size: NA
J: TRBJ1-1
V: TRBV12-3/TRBV12-4
D: NA
CDR3: CASSPYPGENTEAFF
DNA: TGTGCCAGCAGTCCGTACCCTGGTGAGAACACTGAAGCTTTCTTT

size: NA
J: TRBJ2-1
V: TRBV12-3/TRBV12-4
D: TRBD2
CDR3: CASSLGGTSSNEQFF
DNA: TGTGCCAGCAGTTTAGGGGGGACTAGCTCCAATGAGCAGTTCTTC

size: NA
J: TRBJ2-1
V: TRBV25-1
D: NA
CDR3: CASSEPGLLSSYNEQFF
DNA: TGTGCCAGCAGTGAGCCGGGACTCCTTTCCTCCTACAATGAGCAGTTCTTC

size: once
J: TRBJ2-1
V: TRBV30
D: NA
CDR3: CAFSSGNYNEQFF
DNA: TGTGCCTTTTCTAGTGGGAACTACAATGAGCAGTTCTTC

size: many
J: TRBJ1-4
V: TRBV19
D: NA
CDR3: CASSRGPGGKLFF
DNA: TGTGCCAGTAGCCGAGGACCCGGAGGAAAACTGTTTTTT

size: many
J: TRBJ2-1
V: TRBV5-1
D: TRBD2
CDR3: CASTQLTSGAYNEQFF
DNA: TGCGCCAGCACCCAACTGACTAGCGGGGCCTACAATGAGCAGTTCTTC

size: NA
J: TRBJ2-5
V: TRBV5-1
D: NA
CDR3: CASRREGAPQETQYF
DNA: TGCGCCAGCAGACGGGAGGGGGCGCCTCAAGAGACCCAGTACTTC

size: many
J: TRBJ2-2
V: TRBV9
D: TRBD2
CDR3: CASSVAGGGNTGELFF
DNA: TGTGCCAGCAGCGTAGCCGGCGGGGGGAACACCGGGGAGCTGTTTTTT

size: few
J: TRBJ1-5
V: TRBV27
D: NA
CDR3: CASSSGVGNQPQHF
DNA: TGTGCCAGCAGTTCAGGGGTGGGTAATCAGCCCCAGCATTTT

size: once
J: TRBJ2-2
V: TRBV11-2
D: TRBD2
CDR3: CASSLSRASGANTGELFF
DNA: TGTGCCAGCAGCTTATCTAGGGCTAGCGGGGCGAACACCGGGGAGCTGTTTTTT

size: many
J: TRBJ2-3
V: TRBV12-3/TRBV12-4
D: TRBD2
CDR3: CASTTTSVTDTQYF
DNA: TGTGCCAGCACCACGACTAGCGTCACAGATACGCAGTATTTT

size: few
J: TRBJ2-7
V: TRBV5-8
D: NA
CDR3: CASSRGVNSYEQYF
DNA: TGTGCCAGCAGCAGGGGTGTGAACTCCTACGAGCAGTACTTC

size: NA
J: TRBJ1-2
V: TRBV12-3/TRBV12-4
D: NA
CDR3: CASRYREPNPQVYTF
DNA: TGTGCCAGCAGGTACAGGGAGCCGAACCCTCAAGTCTACACCTTC